This passage covers 13 T cell receptor beta chains from one sample sequenced in a study of spatial heterogeneity in lung cancer. TCRdb passed the 5' RACE reads through MiXCR, listing each CDR3 protein once. The sample shows approximately 12,000 distinct CDR3 sequences, approximately 14% of them seen only once. The time point was: sample taken at primary tumor resection. From tumor, nontumor lung or frozen PBMC, whole RNA was taken unsorted for sequencing. Sample: PBMCs, taken at surgery. The receptors shown here come from a female donor with early-stage non-small cell lung cancer.

This clonotype was seen many times. The V and J genes are TRBV29-1 and TRBJ2-3; no clear D gene. CDR3 length: 10 amino acids. Trimming cost V 5 bases and J 6 bases, with 6 bases left between them. Germline-derived CDR1 and CDR2 are SQVTM and ANQGSEA. The CDR3 bases are TGCAGCGTTTTCGGTGATACGCAGTATTTT. It is translated as CSVFGDTQYF.

The CDR3 protein is CASSRRDRGLFDTEAFF. Here the CDR3 DNA reads TGTGCCAGCAGTCGTAGAGACAGGGGGCTCTTCGACACTGAAGCTTTCTTT. The rearrangement links TRBV6-2 or TRBV6-3 to TRBJ1-1; 10 nucleotides match TRBD1. CDR3 length: 17 amino acids. V was pared by 5 bases and J by 3 bases, with 12 bases of the junction left unmatched. Germline V CDR1 and CDR2: MNHEY, SVGEGT.

By frequency in the sample, this clonotype is medium-sized (0.01 to 0.1%). The V and J genes are TRBV6-5 and TRBJ2-3, with 10 bases that match TRBD2. CDR3 length: 16 amino acids. Germline CDR1 and CDR2: MNHEY and SVGAGI. V gave up 2 bases and J gave up 2 bases; unmatched junction bases: 4. CDR3 sequence (DNA): TGTGCCAGCAGTTACACCGGACTAGCGGCCACAGATACGCAGTATTTT. The encoded protein is CASSYTGLAATDTQYF.

By share, this clonotype counts as medium-sized. The gene calls are TRBV20-1 and TRBJ1-2, with 7 bases identical to TRBD1. Germline CDR1 reads DFQATT; CDR2 reads SNEGSKA (reference sequence). V dropped 2 bases and J dropped 6; count of bases not matched to a gene: 15. The CDR3 consists of 16 residues. CDR3 sequence: CSARSQPGTEAHGYTF. The DNA of the CDR3 is TGCAGTGCTAGAAGTCAGCCGGGGACAGAGGCGCATGGCTACACCTTC.

This clonotype has more than one count but fewer than ten. CDR3 sequence: CASSLEETQYF. The CDR3 nucleotides are TGCGCCAGCAGCTTGGAAGAGACCCAGTACTTC. The rearrangement uses TRBV5-1 and TRBJ2-5; D call uncertain. Germline CDR1 and CDR2: SGHRS and YFSETQ. The CDR3 totals 11 residues. Trimming stripped 0 bases from V and 3 bases from J, with 0 bases between.

This chain connects TRBV29-1 to TRBJ2-7; 7 bases map to TRBD1. The CDR3 covers 16 residues. The junction had 17 bases not matched to a gene; V was cut back by 5 bases and J by 4 bases. Germline CDR1 and CDR2: SQVTM and ANQGSEA. The CDR3 protein is CSVSGQQGKGRYEQYF. CDR3 DNA sequence: TGCAGCGTTTCAGGTCAACAGGGGAAAGGAAGATACGAGCAGTACTTC.

By sample fraction, this clonotype is medium-sized. V and J are TRBV7-2 and TRBJ1-6; weak D call: TRBD1 (6 bases). Germline lookup yields CDR1 SGHTA and CDR2 FQGNSA. Trimming removed 5 bases at V and 7 bases at J, with 18 bases between. The CDR3 extends over 16 amino acids. In DNA form, the CDR3 reads TGTGCCAGCAGCCGAACCGCAGGGGCGCAAAATTCACCCCTCCACTTT. It yields the protein CASSRTAGAQNSPLHF.

This clonotype was counted many times. The chain carries TRBV10-3 and TRBJ2-7; possibly TRBD1 for D (6 bases). V dropped 0 bases and J dropped 5 bases, with 23 bases sitting between them. From germline, CDR1 is ENHRY and CDR2 SYGVKD. The CDR3 covers 18 residues. The CDR3 nucleotides are TGTGCCATCAGTGAGTCGATGGGATTCAACAGGGCCTTCGACGAGCAGTACTTC. Residues: CAISESMGFNRAFDEQYF.

This clonotype is medium-sized. The chain links TRBV19 to TRBJ1-1, with D possibly being TRBD1 (5 bases). V gave up 5 bases and J gave up 4 bases, with 11 bases separating them. Germline V gives CDR1 LNHDA, CDR2 SQIVND (reference sequence). CDR3 length: 13 amino acids. Here the CDR3 reads CASSVAGFTEAFF. CDR3 DNA: TGTGCCAGTAGTGTGGCAGGGTTCACTGAAGCTTTCTTT.

This clonotype was recorded many times. The gene calls are TRBV11-3 and TRBJ2-1; D remains unclear. V lost 2 bases and J lost 6, with 8 bases in between. The germline V gene encodes CDR1 SGHNT and CDR2 YENEEA. The CDR3 spans 13 residues. The CDR3 protein is CASSLSSFNEQFF. CDR3 DNA sequence: TGTGCCAGCAGCTTAAGTAGCTTCAATGAGCAGTTCTTC.

This clonotype was found many times. The V and J genes are TRBV4-2 and TRBJ1-5, with a tentative D call TRBD1 (6 bases). With 3 bases removed from V and 1 base from J, the gap between germline ends came to 13 bases. The CDR3 is 16 residues long. Germline V gives CDR1 LGHNA, CDR2 YNFKEQ. DNA for the CDR3: TGTGCCAGCAGCCATTCGGGGGGCCTGAGCAATCAGCCCCAGCATTTT. This gives the protein CASSHSGGLSNQPQHF.

The table lists this clonotype with many counts. The rearrangement links TRBV12-3 or TRBV12-4 to TRBJ1-1, with a tentative D call TRBD1 (5 bases). Trimming cost V 7 bases and J 1 base, with 10 bases left between them. This CDR3 has 13 amino acids. CDR3 sequence (DNA): TGTGCCAGCATTCGGAGGGGGAACACTGAAGCTTTCTTT. Protein: CASIRRGNTEAFF.

This clonotype came up many times. The chain recombines TRBV14 with TRBJ2-7; maybe TRBD2 (6 bases). Trimming cost V 3 bases and J 4 bases, with 16 bases left between them. There are 15 residues in the CDR3. Germline V gene data show CDR1 as SGHDN and CDR2 as FVKESK. This CDR3 reads CASSQSRDPWYEQYF. The CDR3 DNA reads as TGTGCCAGCAGCCAGTCGCGGGACCCGTGGTACGAGCAGTACTTC.